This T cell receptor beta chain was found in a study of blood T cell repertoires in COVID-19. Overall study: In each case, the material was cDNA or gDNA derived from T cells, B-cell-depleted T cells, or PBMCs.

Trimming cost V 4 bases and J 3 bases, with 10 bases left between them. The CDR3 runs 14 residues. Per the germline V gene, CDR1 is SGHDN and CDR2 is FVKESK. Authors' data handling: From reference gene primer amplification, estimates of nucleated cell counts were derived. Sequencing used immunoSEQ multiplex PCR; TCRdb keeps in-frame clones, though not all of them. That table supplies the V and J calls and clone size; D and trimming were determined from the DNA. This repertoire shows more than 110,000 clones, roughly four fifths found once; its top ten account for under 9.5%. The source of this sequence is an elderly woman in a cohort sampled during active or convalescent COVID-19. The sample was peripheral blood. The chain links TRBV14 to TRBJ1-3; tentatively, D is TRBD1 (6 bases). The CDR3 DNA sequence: TGTGCCAGCAGCCGAGGACAGTTTGGAAACACCATATATTTT. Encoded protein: CASSRGQFGNTIYF.